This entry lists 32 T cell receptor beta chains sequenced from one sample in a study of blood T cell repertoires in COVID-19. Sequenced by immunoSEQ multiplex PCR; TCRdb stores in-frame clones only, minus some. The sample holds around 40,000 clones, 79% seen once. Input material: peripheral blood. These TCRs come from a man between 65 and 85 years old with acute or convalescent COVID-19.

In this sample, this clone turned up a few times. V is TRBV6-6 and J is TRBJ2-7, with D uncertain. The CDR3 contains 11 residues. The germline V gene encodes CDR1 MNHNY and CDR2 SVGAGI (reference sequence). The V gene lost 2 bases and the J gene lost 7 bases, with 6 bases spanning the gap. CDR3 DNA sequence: TGTGCCAGCAGTTACCAAACTGAGCAGTACTTC. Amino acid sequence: CASSYQTEQYF.

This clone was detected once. The CDR3, as DNA: TGTGCCACCAGTGATACGGGGGGGGGCTCCTACAATGAGCAGTTCTTC. This translates into CATSDTGGGSYNEQFF. The chain employs TRBV24-1 and TRBJ2-1; TRBD2 matches at 8 bases. This CDR3 is built from 16 residues. The J segment lost 0 bases and the V segment lost 3 bases, leaving 3 bases of the junction unmatched. Germline lookup yields CDR1 KGHDR and CDR2 SFDVKD.

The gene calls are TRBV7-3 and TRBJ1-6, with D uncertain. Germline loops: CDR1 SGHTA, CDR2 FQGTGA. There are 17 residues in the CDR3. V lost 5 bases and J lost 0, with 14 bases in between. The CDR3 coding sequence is TGTGCCAGCAGCACCTCGCCTGTCAGCTCCTATAATTCACCCCTCCACTTT. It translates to CASSTSPVSSYNSPLHF.

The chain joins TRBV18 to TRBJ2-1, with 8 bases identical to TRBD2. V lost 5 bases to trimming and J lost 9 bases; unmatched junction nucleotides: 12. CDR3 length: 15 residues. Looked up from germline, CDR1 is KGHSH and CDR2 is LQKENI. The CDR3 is CASSTTSDPGGEQFF. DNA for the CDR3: TGTGCCAGCTCAACGACTAGCGATCCGGGTGGTGAGCAGTTCTTC.

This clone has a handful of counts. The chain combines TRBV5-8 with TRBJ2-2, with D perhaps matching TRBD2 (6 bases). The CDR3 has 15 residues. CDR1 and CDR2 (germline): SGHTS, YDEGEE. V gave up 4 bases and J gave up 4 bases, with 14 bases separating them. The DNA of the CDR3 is TGTGCCAGCAGCCTTTTGGGAGCGGGCACCGGGGAGCTGTTTTTT. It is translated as CASSLLGAGTGELFF.

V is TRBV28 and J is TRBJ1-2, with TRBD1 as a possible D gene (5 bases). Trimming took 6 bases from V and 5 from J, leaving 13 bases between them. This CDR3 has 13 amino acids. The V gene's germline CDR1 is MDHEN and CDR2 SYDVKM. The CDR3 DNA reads TGTGCCAGCAGCCCCTCGGGGGAATATGGCTACACCTTC. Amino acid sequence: CASSPSGEYGYTF.

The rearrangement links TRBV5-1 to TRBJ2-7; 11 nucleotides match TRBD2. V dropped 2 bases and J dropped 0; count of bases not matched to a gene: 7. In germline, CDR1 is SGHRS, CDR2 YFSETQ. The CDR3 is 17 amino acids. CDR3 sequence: CASSFRLAGSFSYEQYF. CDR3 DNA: TGCGCCAGCAGCTTTCGACTAGCGGGGTCCTTCTCCTACGAGCAGTACTTC.

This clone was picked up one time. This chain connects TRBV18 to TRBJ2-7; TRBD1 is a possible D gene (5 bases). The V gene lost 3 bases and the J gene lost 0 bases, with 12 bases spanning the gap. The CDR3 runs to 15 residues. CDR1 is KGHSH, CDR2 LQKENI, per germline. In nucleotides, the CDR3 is TGTGCCAGCTCACCGGGGCTCCAAAGCTCCTACGAGCAGTACTTC. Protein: CASSPGLQSSYEQYF.

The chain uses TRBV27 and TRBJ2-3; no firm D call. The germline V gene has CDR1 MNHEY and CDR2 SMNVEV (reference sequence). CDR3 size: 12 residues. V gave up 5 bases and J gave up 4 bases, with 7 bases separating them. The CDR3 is CASSTYSDTQYF. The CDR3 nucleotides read TGTGCCAGCAGTACCTATTCAGATACGCAGTATTTT.

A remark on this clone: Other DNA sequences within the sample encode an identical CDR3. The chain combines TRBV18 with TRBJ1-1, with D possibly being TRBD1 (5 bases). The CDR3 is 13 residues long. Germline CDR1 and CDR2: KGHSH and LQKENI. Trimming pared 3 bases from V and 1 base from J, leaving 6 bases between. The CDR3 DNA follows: TGTGCCAGCTCACCCGGACAGAACACTGAAGCTTTCTTT. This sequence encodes CASSPGQNTEAFF.

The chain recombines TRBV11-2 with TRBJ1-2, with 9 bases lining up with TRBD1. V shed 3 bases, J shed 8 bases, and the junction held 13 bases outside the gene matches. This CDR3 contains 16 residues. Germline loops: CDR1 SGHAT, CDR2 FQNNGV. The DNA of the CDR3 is TGTGCCAGCAGCTTGAGTCTGGGACAGGGCTTTAGGGGCTACACCTTC. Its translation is CASSLSLGQGFRGYTF. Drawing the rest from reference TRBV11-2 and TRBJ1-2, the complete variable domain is EAGVAQSPRYKIIEKRQSVAFWCNPISGHATLYWYQQILGQGPKLLIQFQNNGVVDDSQLPKDRFSAERLKGVDSTLKIQPAKLEDSAVYLCASSLSLGQGFRGYTFGSGTRLTVV.

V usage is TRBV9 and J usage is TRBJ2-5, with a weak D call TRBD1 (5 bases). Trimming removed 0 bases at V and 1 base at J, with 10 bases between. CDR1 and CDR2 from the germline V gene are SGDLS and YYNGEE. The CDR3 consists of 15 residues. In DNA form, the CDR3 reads TGTGCCAGCAGCGTAGGGGTGGGGCCCCAAGAGACCCAGTACTTC. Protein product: CASSVGVGPQETQYF. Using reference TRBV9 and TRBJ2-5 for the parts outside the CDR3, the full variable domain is DSGVTQTPKHLITATGQRVTLRCSPRSGDLSVYWYQQSLDQGLQFLIQYYNGEERAKGNILERFSAQQFPDLHSELNLSSLELGDSALYFCASSVGVGPQETQYFGPGTRLLVL.

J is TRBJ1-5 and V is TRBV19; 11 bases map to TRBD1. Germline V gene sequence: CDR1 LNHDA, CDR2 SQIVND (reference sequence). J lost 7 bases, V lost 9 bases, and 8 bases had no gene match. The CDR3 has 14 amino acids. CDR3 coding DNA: TGTGCCAGCTCCGGGACAGGGGGTACCCAGCCCCAGCATTTT. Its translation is CASSGTGGTQPQHF.

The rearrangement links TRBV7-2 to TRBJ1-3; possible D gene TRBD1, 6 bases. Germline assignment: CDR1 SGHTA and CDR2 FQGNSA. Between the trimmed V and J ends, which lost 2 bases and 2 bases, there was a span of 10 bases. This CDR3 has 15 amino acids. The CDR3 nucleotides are TGTGCCAGCAGCTTATGGGCAGGGGCTGGAAACACCATATATTTT. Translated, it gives CASSLWAGAGNTIYF.

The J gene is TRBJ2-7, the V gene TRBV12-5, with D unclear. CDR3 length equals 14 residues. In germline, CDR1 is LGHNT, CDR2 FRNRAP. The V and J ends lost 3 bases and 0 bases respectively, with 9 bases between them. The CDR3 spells CASGFQVGSYEQYF. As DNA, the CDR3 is TGTGCTAGTGGTTTCCAGGTTGGCTCCTACGAGCAGTACTTC.

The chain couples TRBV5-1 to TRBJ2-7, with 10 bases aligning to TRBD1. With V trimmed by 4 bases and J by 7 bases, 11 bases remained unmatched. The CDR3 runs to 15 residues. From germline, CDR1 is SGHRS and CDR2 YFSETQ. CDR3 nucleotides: TGCGCCAGCAGCCATGGTCCGGGACAGGGGTTTGAGCAGTACTTC. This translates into CASSHGPGQGFEQYF.

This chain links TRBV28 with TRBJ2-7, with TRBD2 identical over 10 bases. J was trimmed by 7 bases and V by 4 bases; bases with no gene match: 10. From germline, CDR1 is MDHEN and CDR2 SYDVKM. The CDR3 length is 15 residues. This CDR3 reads CASSWGTSVAGEQYF. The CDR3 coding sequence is TGTGCCAGCAGTTGGGGGACTAGCGTAGCGGGAGAGCAGTACTTC. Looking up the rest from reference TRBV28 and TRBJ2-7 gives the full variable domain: DVKVTQSSRYLVKRTGEKVFLECVQDMDHENMFWYRQDPGLGLRLIYFSYDVKMKEKGDIPEGYSVSREKKERFSLILESASTNQTSMYLCASSWGTSVAGEQYFGPGTRLTVT.

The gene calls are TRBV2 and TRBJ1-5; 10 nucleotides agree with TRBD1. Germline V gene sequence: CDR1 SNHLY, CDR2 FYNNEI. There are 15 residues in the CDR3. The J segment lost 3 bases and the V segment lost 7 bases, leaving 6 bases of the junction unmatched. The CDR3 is CASTGTGASNQPQHF. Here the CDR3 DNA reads TGTGCCAGCACCGGGACAGGGGCCTCCAATCAGCCCCAGCATTTT.

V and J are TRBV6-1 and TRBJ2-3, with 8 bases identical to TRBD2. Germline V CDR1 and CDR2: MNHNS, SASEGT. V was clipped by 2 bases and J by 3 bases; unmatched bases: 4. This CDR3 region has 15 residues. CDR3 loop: CASSELGTRTDTQYF. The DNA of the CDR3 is TGTGCCAGCAGTGAACTAGGGACTAGAACAGATACGCAGTATTTT.

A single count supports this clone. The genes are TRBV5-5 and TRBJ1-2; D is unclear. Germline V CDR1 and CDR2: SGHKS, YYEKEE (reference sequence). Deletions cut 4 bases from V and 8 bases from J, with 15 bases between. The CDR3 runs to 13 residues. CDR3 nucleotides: TGTGCCAGCAGCCTGGCCTTTCTAGGAGGCTACACCTTC. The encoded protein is CASSLAFLGGYTF.

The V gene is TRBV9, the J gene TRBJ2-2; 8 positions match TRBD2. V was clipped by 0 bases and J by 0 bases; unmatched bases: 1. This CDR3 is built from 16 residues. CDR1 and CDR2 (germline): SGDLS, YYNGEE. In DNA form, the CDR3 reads TGTGCCAGCAGCGTAGCGGGAGGGGCGAACACCGGGGAGCTGTTTTTT. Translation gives CASSVAGGANTGELFF.

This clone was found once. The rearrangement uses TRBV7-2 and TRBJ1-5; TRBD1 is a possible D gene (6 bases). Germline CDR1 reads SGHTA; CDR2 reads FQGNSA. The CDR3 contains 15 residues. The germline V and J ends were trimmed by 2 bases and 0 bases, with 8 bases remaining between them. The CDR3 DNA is TGTGCCAGCAGCTTAACAGGGACTAGCAATCAGCCCCAGCATTTT. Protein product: CASSLTGTSNQPQHF.

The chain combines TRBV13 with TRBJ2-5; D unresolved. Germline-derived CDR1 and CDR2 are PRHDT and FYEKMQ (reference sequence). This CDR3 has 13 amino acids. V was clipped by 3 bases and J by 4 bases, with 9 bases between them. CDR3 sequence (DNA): TGTGCCAGCAGCTTGCGGAACGGAGAGACCCAGTACTTC. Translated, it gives CASSLRNGETQYF.

The CDR3 spells CASGSRDRDEKLFF. CDR3 DNA sequence: TGCGCCAGCGGATCCCGGGACAGGGATGAAAAACTGTTTTTT. The V and J genes are TRBV10-2 and TRBJ1-4; TRBD1 matches at 9 bases. This CDR3 region has 14 residues. Looked up from germline, CDR1 is WSHSY and CDR2 is SAAADI. J gave up 6 bases and V 8 bases, and 7 bases lay outside the gene matches.

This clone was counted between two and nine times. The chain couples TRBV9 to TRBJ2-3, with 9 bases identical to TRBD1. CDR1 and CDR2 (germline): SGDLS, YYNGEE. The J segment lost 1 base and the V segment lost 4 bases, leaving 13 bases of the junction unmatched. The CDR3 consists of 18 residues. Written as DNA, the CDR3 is TGTGCCAGCAGCTCCCCGTCCGAACAGGGGGCTGGCACAGATACGCAGTATTTT. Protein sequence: CASSSPSEQGAGTDTQYF. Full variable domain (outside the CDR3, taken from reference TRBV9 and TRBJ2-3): DSGVTQTPKHLITATGQRVTLRCSPRSGDLSVYWYQQSLDQGLQFLIQYYNGEERAKGNILERFSAQQFPDLHSELNLSSLELGDSALYFCASSSPSEQGAGTDTQYFGPGTRLTVL.

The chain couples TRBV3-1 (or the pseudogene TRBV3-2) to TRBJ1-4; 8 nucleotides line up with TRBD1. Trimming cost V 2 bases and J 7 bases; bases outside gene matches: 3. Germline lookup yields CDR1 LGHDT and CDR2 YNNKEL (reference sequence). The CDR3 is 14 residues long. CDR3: CASSQQGASEKLFF. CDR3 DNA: TGTGCCAGCAGCCAACAGGGGGCCAGTGAAAAACTGTTTTTT.

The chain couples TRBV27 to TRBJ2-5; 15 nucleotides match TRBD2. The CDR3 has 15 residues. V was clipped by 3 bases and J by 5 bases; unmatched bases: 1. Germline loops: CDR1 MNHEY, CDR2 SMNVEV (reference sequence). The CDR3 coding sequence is TGTGCCAGCAGTTTCGGACTAGCGGGAGGGGAGACCCAGTACTTC. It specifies CASSFGLAGGETQYF.

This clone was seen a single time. In DNA form, the CDR3 reads TGTGCCAGCAGCTTACAGGGGGCGGGTAATGAAAAACTGTTTTTT. This gives the protein CASSLQGAGNEKLFF. V is TRBV11-2 and J is TRBJ1-4, with TRBD1 matching 8 bases. Germline CDR1 SGHAT, CDR2 FQNNGV. The length of the CDR3 is 15 residues. With 2 bases clipped from V and 4 bases from J, the junction kept 3 bases outside the gene matches.

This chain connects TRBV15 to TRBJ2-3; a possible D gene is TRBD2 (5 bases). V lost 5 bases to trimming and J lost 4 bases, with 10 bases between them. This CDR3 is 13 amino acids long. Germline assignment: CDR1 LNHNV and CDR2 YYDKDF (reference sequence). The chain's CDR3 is CATSDELADTQYF. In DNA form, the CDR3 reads TGTGCCACCAGCGACGAACTAGCAGATACGCAGTATTTT. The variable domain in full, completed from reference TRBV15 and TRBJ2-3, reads DAMVIQNPRYQVTQFGKPVTLSCSQTLNHNVMYWYQQKSSQAPKLLFHYYDKDFNNEADTPDNFQSRRPNTSFCFLDIRSPGLGDTAMYLCATSDELADTQYFGPGTRLTVL.

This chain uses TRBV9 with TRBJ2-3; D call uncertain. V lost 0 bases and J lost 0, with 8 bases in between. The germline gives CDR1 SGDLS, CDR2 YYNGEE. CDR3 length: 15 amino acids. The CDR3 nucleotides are TGTGCCAGCAGCGTAGCTGCTACTAGCACAGATACGCAGTATTTT. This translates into CASSVAATSTDTQYF.

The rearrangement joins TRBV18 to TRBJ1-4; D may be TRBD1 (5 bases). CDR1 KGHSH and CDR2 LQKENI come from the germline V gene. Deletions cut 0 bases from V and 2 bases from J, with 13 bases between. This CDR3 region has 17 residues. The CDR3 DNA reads TGTGCCAGCTCACCACCCCTACGGGGGATGACTAATGAAAAACTGTTTTTT. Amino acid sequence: CASSPPLRGMTNEKLFF.

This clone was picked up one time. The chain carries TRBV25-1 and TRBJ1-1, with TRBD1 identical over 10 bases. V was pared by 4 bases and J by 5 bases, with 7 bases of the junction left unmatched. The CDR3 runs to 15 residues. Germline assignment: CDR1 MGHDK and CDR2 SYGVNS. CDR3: CASSGLRDRGTEAFF. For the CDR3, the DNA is TGTGCCAGCAGTGGCCTCCGGGACAGGGGAACTGAAGCTTTCTTT.